This T cell receptor (beta chain) was obtained from a study of a mutant IDH1 vaccine in newly diagnosed glioma. The time point was: baseline, week 1 (first vaccination visit). Treatment: pre-vaccination baseline after standard-of-care therapy. Clones were read by immunoSEQ multiplex PCR, and TCRdb kept only the in-frame ones, dropping some. This sample has 20,000 to 30,000 clones; approximately 93% occur once, and the top ten carry under 9.5%. The V gene's germline CDR1 is LNHDA and CDR2 SQIVND (reference sequence). CDR3 length: 16 residues. The V gene end was trimmed by 3 bases and the J gene end by 7 bases; junction bases not matched to a gene: 10.

The receptor was derived from a man aged 25-40 years with glioma. The specimen was PBMCs, collected from a glioma patient treated with radiotherapy, temozolomide or both. The rearrangement joins TRBV19 to TRBJ1-5; TRBD1 matches 9 bases. CDR3 bases: TGTGCCAGTAGTATGGGAACAGGGGGCGGTGGGCAGCCCCAGCATTTT. It translates to CASSMGTGGGGQPQHF.